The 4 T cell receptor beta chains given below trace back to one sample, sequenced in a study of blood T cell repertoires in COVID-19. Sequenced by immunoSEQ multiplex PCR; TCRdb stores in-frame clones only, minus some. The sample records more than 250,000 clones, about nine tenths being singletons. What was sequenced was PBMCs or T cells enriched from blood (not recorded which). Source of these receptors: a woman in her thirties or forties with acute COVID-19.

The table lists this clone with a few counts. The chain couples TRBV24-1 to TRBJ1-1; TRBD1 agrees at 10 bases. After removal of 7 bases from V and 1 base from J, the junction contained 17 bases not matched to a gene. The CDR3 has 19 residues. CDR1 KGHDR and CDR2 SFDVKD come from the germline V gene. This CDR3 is CATRVGTGVSTIPNTEAFF. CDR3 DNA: TGTGCCACCAGGGTCGGGACAGGGGTATCAACTATACCGAACACTGAAGCTTTCTTT.

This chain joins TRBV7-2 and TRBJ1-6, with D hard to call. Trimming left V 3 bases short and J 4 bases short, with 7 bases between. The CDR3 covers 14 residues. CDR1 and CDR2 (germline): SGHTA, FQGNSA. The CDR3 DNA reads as TGTGCCAGCAGCTTGGCAGATTATAATTCACCCCTCCACTTT. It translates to CASSLADYNSPLHF.

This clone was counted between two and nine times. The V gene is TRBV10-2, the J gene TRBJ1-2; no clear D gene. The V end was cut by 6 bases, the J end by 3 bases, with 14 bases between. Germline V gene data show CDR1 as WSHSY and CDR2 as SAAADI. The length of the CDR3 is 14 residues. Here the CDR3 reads CASRTTGRDYGYTF. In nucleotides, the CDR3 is TGCGCCAGCAGGACGACCGGGCGGGACTATGGCTACACCTTC.

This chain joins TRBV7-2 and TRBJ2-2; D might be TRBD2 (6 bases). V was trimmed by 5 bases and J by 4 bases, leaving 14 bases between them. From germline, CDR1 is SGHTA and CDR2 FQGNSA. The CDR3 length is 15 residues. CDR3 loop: CASSPPRGGTGELFF. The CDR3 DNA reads TGTGCCAGCAGCCCCCCAAGGGGAGGCACCGGGGAGCTGTTTTTT.